The clone carrying this TCR beta chain has just a few counts. What it binds is not known. Clones were read by immunoSEQ multiplex PCR, and TCRdb kept only the in-frame ones, dropping some. The table includes under 170,000 clones, roughly 90% detected once. This entry comes from a study of T cell responses to AZD1222 COVID-19 vaccine. Germline trimming cut 5 bases from V and 0 bases from J; bases unmatched to any gene: 12. The germline V gene has CDR1 SGHNT and CDR2 YENEEA. This CDR3 is 17 amino acids long. Regarding the study as a whole: Sampling captured repertoires only after the peak T cell response. Breadth and depth of Spike-specific TCRs rose after two AZD1222 doses. There were vaccine-associated CD4 TCRs across spike, dominant at 160-218 and 743-854.

The sequence was obtained from an adult who received the AZD1222 COVID-19 vaccine. The chain recombines TRBV11-3 with TRBJ2-7; 8 bases match TRBD1. Sequences were derived from peripheral blood, sampled 28 days after the second AZD1222 dose. In nucleotides, the CDR3 is TGTGCCAGCAGCCTCTTCGGGACAGGAGATTACTCCTACGAGCAGTACTTC. Translation: CASSLFGTGDYSYEQYF.